This T cell receptor (beta chain) was retrieved from a study of T cells in localized non-small cell lung cancer. The study's findings and limits: Adjacent lung was found to contain a median about 62 of the top 100 tumor clones.

This CDR3 contains 15 residues. The germline V gene encodes CDR1 SGHRS and CDR2 YFSETQ. The V end lost 4 bases, the J end lost 3 bases, and 13 bases lay between the germline ends. Only in-frame clones appear in the TCRdb table, and some are missing; sequencing was by immunoSEQ multiplex PCR. The table has 25,000 to 30,000 clones, about 91% seen once; the top ten hold about 28%. Comment on this clone: Its target is unknown.

The clonotype comes from a female donor older than 55 with stage I lung adenocarcinoma. The chain joins TRBV5-1 to TRBJ2-2; a possible D gene is TRBD1 (7 bases). Material: peripheral blood, obtained before any cancer treatment. CDR3 amino acids: CASSPQGEDTGELFF. The CDR3 nucleotides are TGCGCCAGCAGCCCGCAGGGGGAGGACACCGGGGAGCTGTTTTTT.